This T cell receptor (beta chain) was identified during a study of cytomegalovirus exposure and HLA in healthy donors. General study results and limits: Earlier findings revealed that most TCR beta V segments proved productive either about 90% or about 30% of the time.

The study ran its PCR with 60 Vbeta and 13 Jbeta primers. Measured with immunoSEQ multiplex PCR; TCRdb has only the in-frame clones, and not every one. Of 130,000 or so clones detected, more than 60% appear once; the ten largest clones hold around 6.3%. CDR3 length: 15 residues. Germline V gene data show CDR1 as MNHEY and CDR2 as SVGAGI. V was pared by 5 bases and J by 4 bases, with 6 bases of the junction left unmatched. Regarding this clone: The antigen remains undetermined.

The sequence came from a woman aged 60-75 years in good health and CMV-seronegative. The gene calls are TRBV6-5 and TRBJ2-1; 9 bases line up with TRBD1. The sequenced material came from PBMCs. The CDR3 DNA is TGTGCCAGCAGTCCCACAGGGGGCTGGTACAATGAGCAGTTCTTC. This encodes CASSPTGGWYNEQFF.